These T cell receptor beta chains were read from a single sample in a study of blood T cell repertoires in COVID-19. Libraries were prepared by immunoSEQ multiplex PCR; TCRdb keeps only in-frame clonotypes and omits some of them. The sample has 120,000 or so clones, about nine tenths seen once; the top ten hold about 4.5%. The sample consisted of peripheral blood. The receptors derive from a man in his forties or fifties with acute or convalescent COVID-19. Both conserved end residues are part of each CDR3. D genes are given only for firm matches. Size tells how often a clone was seen (once, few, many) or the class of an expanded clone, and some rows leave it out.

V gene	clone size	J gene	D gene	CDR3 protein	CDR3 DNA
TRBV4-3	.	TRBJ2-3	TRBD2	CASSQSSGGANTQYF	TGCGCCAGCAGCCAATCTAGCGGGGGGGCAAATACGCAGTATTTT
TRBV2	.	TRBJ1-1	.	CASNGQQNTEAFF	TGTGCCAGCAATGGACAGCAGAACACTGAAGCTTTCTTT
TRBV19	.	TRBJ2-4	TRBD2	CASSIRAGVAKNIQYF	TGTGCCAGTAGTATTCGAGCGGGGGTAGCCAAAAACATTCAGTACTTC
TRBV9	.	TRBJ1-1	.	CASSVAPGALHAFF	TGTGCCAGCAGCGTAGCTCCAGGGGCATTACATGCTTTCTTT
TRBV5-6	few	TRBJ1-3	.	CASSSVMSGEAGNTIYF	TGTGCCAGCAGCTCAGTTATGTCAGGGGAAGCTGGAAACACCATATATTTT
TRBV11-3	.	TRBJ2-3	.	CASSSDRERTDTQYF	TGTGCCAGCAGCTCTGACCGGGAGCGCACAGATACGCAGTATTTT
TRBV19	few	TRBJ1-1	.	CASSTQGSNTEAFF	TGTGCCAGTAGTACGCAGGGGTCGAACACTGAAGCTTTCTTT
TRBV2	once	TRBJ2-7	.	CASKLGTQMDEQYF	TGTGCCAGCAAACTAGGGACTCAGATGGACGAGCAGTACTTC
TRBV18	.	TRBJ1-3	.	CASSHYSDRSGNTIYF	TGTGCCAGCTCACATTATTCGGACAGATCTGGAAACACCATATATTTT
TRBV5-1	.	TRBJ2-1	TRBD1	CASTRTGSDEQFF	TGCGCCAGCACCAGGACAGGGTCGGATGAGCAGTTCTTC
TRBV5-6	.	TRBJ2-3	.	CASSFIGWGQGTDTQYF	TGTGCCAGCAGCTTTATCGGGTGGGGACAAGGCACAGATACGCAGTATTTT
TRBV9	.	TRBJ2-3	TRBD2	CASSTGTSGGADTQYF	TGTGCCAGCAGTACCGGGACTAGCGGGGGGGCAGATACGCAGTATTTT
TRBV6-5	.	TRBJ2-2	TRBD1	CASRIATGTGELFF	TGTGCCAGCAGGATAGCGACAGGGACCGGGGAGCTGTTTTTT
TRBV6-1	.	TRBJ1-5	TRBD1	CASSEVHWDSDNQPQHF	TGTGCCAGCAGTGAAGTCCACTGGGACAGTGACAATCAGCCCCAGCATTTT
TRBV29-1	.	TRBJ2-5	TRBD2	CSVEPSGRGLETQYF	TGCAGCGTTGAGCCTAGCGGGAGAGGGCTGGAGACCCAGTACTTC
TRBV12-3/TRBV12-4	.	TRBJ1-5	TRBD1	CASQGDYQPQHF	TGTGCCAGCCAGGGGGATTATCAGCCCCAGCATTTT
TRBV11-2	.	TRBJ2-3	.	CASSLSREALSTDTQYF	TGTGCCAGCAGCTTAAGCAGGGAGGCGCTTAGCACAGATACGCAGTATTTT
TRBV4-1	.	TRBJ1-2	TRBD1	CASSQPMGTGNGYTF	TGCGCCAGCAGCCAACCAATGGGGACAGGGAACGGCTACACCTTC
TRBV7-2	once	TRBJ2-4	.	CASSSRATLAKNIQYF	TGTGCCAGCAGCTCTAGAGCCACTCTAGCCAAAAACATTCAGTACTTC
TRBV2	.	TRBJ2-1	TRBD2	CASSPPTSGVVGVPALSEQFF	TGTGCCAGCAGTCCCCCGACTAGCGGGGTGGTGGGGGTTCCCGCCCTCTCTGAGCAGTTCTTC
TRBV6-5	few	TRBJ2-2	TRBD2	CASSFIAGGPFGELFF	TGTGCCAGCAGTTTTATAGCGGGAGGGCCTTTCGGGGAGCTGTTTTTT
TRBV7-8	.	TRBJ1-5	.	CASSLVGDQPQHF	TGTGCCAGCAGCTTAGTAGGGGATCAGCCCCAGCATTTT
TRBV27	.	TRBJ2-7	TRBD2	CASSSIAGGFSYEQYF	TGTGCCAGCAGTTCTATAGCGGGAGGCTTCTCCTACGAGCAGTACTTC
TRBV5-1	.	TRBJ2-7	.	CASSLVGEVYEQYF	TGCGCCAGCAGCTTGGTAGGAGAGGTCTACGAGCAGTACTTC
TRBV10-3	.	TRBJ1-3	.	CAISESSGRGRYSGNTIYF	TGTGCCATCAGTGAGTCGTCGGGCAGGGGAAGGTACTCTGGAAACACCATATATTTT
TRBV11-2	.	TRBJ2-3	TRBD2	CASSLLAHRTDTQYF	TGTGCCAGCAGCCTACTAGCGCATCGCACAGATACGCAGTATTTT
TRBV6-1	.	TRBJ1-2	TRBD1	CASSEDRGPVGYTF	TGTGCCAGCAGTGAAGACAGGGGGCCCGTGGGCTACACCTTC
TRBV25-1	.	TRBJ2-1	.	CASSGTALRGNEQFF	TGTGCCAGCAGTGGCACGGCTCTTCGGGGCAATGAGCAGTTCTTC
TRBV7-2	.	TRBJ1-5	.	CASSLQILQGQPQHF	TGTGCCAGCAGTTTGCAGATCCTACAGGGCCAGCCCCAGCATTTT
TRBV5-1	.	TRBJ2-5	.	CASSTGAAFQETQYF	TGCGCCAGCAGTACTGGGGCAGCATTCCAAGAGACCCAGTACTTC
TRBV6-5	.	TRBJ1-1	.	CASRRSGVTEAFF	TGTGCCAGCAGGCGGTCGGGGGTCACTGAAGCTTTCTTT
TRBV29-1	.	TRBJ1-3	.	CSVAGAAGNTIYF	TGCAGCGTTGCAGGGGCGGCTGGAAACACCATATATTTT
TRBV19	few	TRBJ1-1	.	CASTPMEGGGTEAFF	TGTGCCAGTACCCCCATGGAGGGAGGGGGAACTGAAGCTTTCTTT
TRBV2	medium-sized	TRBJ1-2	.	CASRTRAGYGYTF	TGTGCCAGCCGAACCAGGGCCGGCTATGGCTACACCTTC
TRBV6-1	once	TRBJ2-1	TRBD2	CASSEAGGPAQYNEQFF	TGTGCCAGCAGTGAAGCGGGAGGGCCTGCTCAATACAATGAGCAGTTCTTC
TRBV19	.	TRBJ1-1	TRBD1	CATRTGGTEAFF	TGTGCCACAAGGACAGGAGGGACTGAAGCTTTCTTT
TRBV30	.	TRBJ1-4	.	CAWSVRSGEKLFF	TGTGCCTGGAGTGTACGGTCGGGTGAAAAACTGTTTTTT
TRBV5-1	once	TRBJ2-3	.	CASSLVSTDTQYF	TGCGCCAGCAGCTTGGTAAGCACAGATACGCAGTATTTT
TRBV6-2/TRBV6-3	.	TRBJ2-5	.	CASSYPTYRARQETQYF	TGTGCCAGCAGTTACCCCACCTACAGAGCACGACAAGAGACCCAGTACTTC
TRBV18	.	TRBJ1-3	.	CASSPFVNSGNTIYF	TGTGCCAGCTCACCATTTGTCAACTCTGGAAACACCATATATTTT
TRBV4-1	.	TRBJ1-5	TRBD1	CASSPPGTGSNQPQHF	TGCGCCAGCAGCCCCCCCGGGACAGGGAGCAATCAGCCCCAGCATTTT
TRBV5-1	.	TRBJ1-2	.	CASSPETVKGGYTF	TGCGCCAGCAGCCCAGAGACAGTGAAAGGTGGCTACACCTTC
TRBV2	.	TRBJ1-5	.	CASSEARQGDQPQHF	TGTGCCAGCAGTGAAGCGAGGCAGGGCGATCAGCCCCAGCATTTT
TRBV5-4	.	TRBJ1-1	.	CASSLDAGAAEAFF	TGTGCCAGCAGCTTGGACGCGGGGGCTGCTGAAGCTTTCTTT
TRBV5-6	.	TRBJ2-2	.	CASSFVTNTGELFF	TGTGCCAGCAGCTTTGTTACGAACACCGGGGAGCTGTTTTTT
TRBV19	.	TRBJ1-2	TRBD1	CASSIDRDRGLGYTF	TGTGCCAGTAGTATAGACCGGGACAGGGGCCTTGGCTACACCTTC
TRBV24-1	few	TRBJ2-1	.	CATSDGLADSYNEQFF	TGTGCCACCAGTGATGGGTTGGCGGACTCCTACAATGAGCAGTTCTTC
TRBV30	.	TRBJ2-7	.	CAWSFRGGRAYEQYF	TGTGCCTGGAGCTTCCGGGGAGGTCGAGCCTACGAGCAGTACTTC
TRBV6-5	.	TRBJ1-2	.	CASSLEAYGYTF	TGTGCCAGCAGTTTAGAGGCCTATGGCTACACCTTC
TRBV9	.	TRBJ1-2	.	CASSSRELNYGYTF	TGTGCCAGCAGCTCCCGGGAATTAAACTATGGCTACACCTTC
TRBV4-2	once	TRBJ1-1	.	CASSQGRNTEAFF	TGTGCCAGCAGCCAGGGGCGGAACACTGAAGCTTTCTTT
TRBV10-3	.	TRBJ2-7	TRBD1	CAISDAKQGASYEQYF	TGTGCCATCAGTGATGCAAAACAGGGGGCCTCCTACGAGCAGTACTTC
TRBV27	.	TRBJ2-7	.	CASSLSQYYEQYF	TGTGCCAGCAGTTTATCGCAGTACTACGAGCAGTACTTC
TRBV12-5	.	TRBJ2-3	.	CASGLGQGRTEYTDTQYF	TGTGCTAGTGGTTTGGGACAAGGCCGGACAGAGTACACAGATACGCAGTATTTT